This record looks at one T cell receptor (beta chain) sequence and its context. Here immunoSEQ multiplex PCR was the method, and the copy in TCRdb shows in-frame clones only, minus some. This table has more than 70,000 clones, almost 98% appearing once. The source of the sample is a study of technical replicates of blood from a handful of donors. Unmatched junction bases numbered 4, after V lost 0 bases and J lost 8 bases. The CDR3 is 13 residues long. Germline CDR1 is SGHRS and CDR2 is YFSETQ. The receptor was derived from a human donor in good health. V is TRBV5-1 and J is TRBJ1-2, with 7 bases matching TRBD1. The sample taken for sequencing was T cells isolated from PBMCs. The CDR3 here is CASSLGTGEGYTF. The CDR3 DNA follows: TGCGCCAGCAGCTTGGGGACAGGAGAGGGCTACACCTTC.